This paragraph covers one T cell receptor (beta chain) sequence. Its antigen is as yet unknown. The treatment denotes: roughly ten-day PBMC culture with coronavirus spike peptide pools or control peptides (ViraFEST assay). With peptide pools, ViraFEST first expanded antigen-specific T cells and afterwards sequenced their TCRs. Medium was half-exchanged with fresh IL-2 medium on days 3 and 7. With the Oncomine TCR Beta short-read assay, DNA from cultured CD4+ T cells was sequenced. TCRdb analysed the PCR reads with MiXCR anew, one entry per CDR3 protein. This table holds around 17,000 distinct CDR3 sequences, around 40% found once. This sample is drawn from a study of vaccination and CD4 T cells after COVID-19. Study summary: Six males and four females constituted the convalescent cohort, two of whom were Hispanic.

This clonotype originated in a human donor who had recovered from COVID-19. The sample consisted of CD4+ T cells from blood, cultured in vitro.

CDR3 bases: TGTGCCAGCAGCTTAGTTGGGGGCCTCAGTGAAGCTTTCTTT. Translation: CASSLVGGLSEAFF. The chain couples TRBV7-9 to TRBJ1-1, with D tentatively TRBD1 (6 bases). V was pared by 1 base and J by 7 bases, with 13 bases between. In germline, CDR1 is SEHNR, CDR2 FQNEAQ (reference sequence). The CDR3 has 14 amino acids.